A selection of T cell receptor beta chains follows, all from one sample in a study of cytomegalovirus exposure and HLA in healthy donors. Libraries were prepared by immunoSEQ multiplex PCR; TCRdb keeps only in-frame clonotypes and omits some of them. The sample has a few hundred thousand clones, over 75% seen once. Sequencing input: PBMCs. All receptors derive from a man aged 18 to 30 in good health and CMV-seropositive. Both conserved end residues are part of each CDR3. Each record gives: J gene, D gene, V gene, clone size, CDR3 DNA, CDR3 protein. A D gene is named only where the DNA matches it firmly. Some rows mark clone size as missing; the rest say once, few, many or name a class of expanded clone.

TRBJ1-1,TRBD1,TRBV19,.,TGTGCCAGTAGCCTGGGACAGAGGTCACTGAACACTGAAGCTTTCTTT,CASSLGQRSLNTEAFF
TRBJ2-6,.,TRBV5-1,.,TGCGCCAGCAGCCCAGACGCGGCAGGGTTTGGGGCCAACGTCCTGACTTTC,CASSPDAAGFGANVLTF
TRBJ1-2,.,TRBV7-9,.,TGTGCCAGCAGCTTCCTACGCCGGGACACCGAATATGGCTACACCTTC,CASSFLRRDTEYGYTF
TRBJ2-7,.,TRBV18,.,TGTGCCAGCTCAGCCTTCTTGGAGGACGAGCAGTACTTC,CASSAFLEDEQYF
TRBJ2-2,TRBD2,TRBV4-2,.,TGTGCCAGCAGCCGCCGTCGGCCTAGCGGAGTCGAGGCCGGGGAGCTGTTTTTT,CASSRRRPSGVEAGELFF
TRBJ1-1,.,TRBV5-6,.,TGTGCCAGCAGCGGGGGGCGTGGCCCTACTGAAGCTTTCTTT,CASSGGRGPTEAFF
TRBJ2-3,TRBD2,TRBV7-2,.,TGTGCCAGCAGCTTTTCCACTAGCGGGTCTATAGATACGCAGTATTTT,CASSFSTSGSIDTQYF
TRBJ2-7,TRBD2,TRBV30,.,TGTGCCTGGATTCTACTGGGGGCGGGAGGGGGCGGCGAGCAGTACTTC,CAWILLGAGGGGEQYF
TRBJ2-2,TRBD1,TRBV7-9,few,TGTGCCAGCAGTTCACCAGACAGGGTATACACCGGGGAGCTGTTTTTT,CASSSPDRVYTGELFF
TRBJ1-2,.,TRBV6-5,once,TGTGCCAGCAGTCAGGGTGGTACTAACTATGGCTACACCTTC,CASSQGGTNYGYTF
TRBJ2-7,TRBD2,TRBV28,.,TGTGCCAGCAGTTTGCGACTAGCGGCCACCTACGAGCAGTACTTC,CASSLRLAATYEQYF
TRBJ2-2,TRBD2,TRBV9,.,TGTGCCAGCAGCACACCAGGGAGGGACACCGGGGAGCTGTTTTTT,CASSTPGRDTGELFF
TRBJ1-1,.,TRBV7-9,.,TGTGCCAGCAGCTTAGGAGGGGCGCGAGGCACTGAAGCTTTCTTT,CASSLGGARGTEAFF
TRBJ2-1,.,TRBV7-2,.,TGTGCCAGCAGCTTTCTCGCGGGTCCCTACAATGAGCAGTTCTTC,CASSFLAGPYNEQFF
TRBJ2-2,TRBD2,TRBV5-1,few,TGCGCCAGCAGCTCGGAGGGGCGGGGGTCCGGGGAGCTGTTTTTT,CASSSEGRGSGELFF
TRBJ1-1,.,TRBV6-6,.,TGTGCCAGCACTTATCACAGGAACACTGAAGCTTTCTTT,CASTYHRNTEAFF
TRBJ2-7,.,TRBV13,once,TGTGCCAGCAGCCGGAGGGGCGGCATCCACGAGCAGTACTTC,CASSRRGGIHEQYF
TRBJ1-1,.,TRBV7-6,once,TGTGCCAGCAGCCTGCTGTTTAGGGGGAACACTGAAGCTTTCTTT,CASSLLFRGNTEAFF
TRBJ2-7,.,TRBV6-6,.,TGTGCCAGCAGTTACTCGGGGACGACCTACGAGCAGTACTTC,CASSYSGTTYEQYF
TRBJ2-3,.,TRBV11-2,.,TGTGCCAGCAGCTTAGCCCAGGGGGGGGCGCTCACAGATACGCAGTATTTT,CASSLAQGGALTDTQYF
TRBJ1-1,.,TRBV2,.,TGTGCCAGCCGCAGAGGGGGTGAAGCTTTCTTT,CASRRGGEAFF
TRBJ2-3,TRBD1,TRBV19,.,TGTGCCAGTTCAGACAGGGGAGGAGATACGCAGTATTTT,CASSDRGGDTQYF
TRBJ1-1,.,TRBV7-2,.,TGTGCCAGCAGCTCTCGGTGGGGCCCCTTGAACACTGAAGCTTTCTTT,CASSSRWGPLNTEAFF
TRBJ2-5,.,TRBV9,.,TGTGCCAGCAGCGTAGGGGTGGCAGCCATCCAAGAGACCCAGTACTTC,CASSVGVAAIQETQYF
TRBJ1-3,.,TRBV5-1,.,TGCGCCAGCAGCGTGGGAGCTGTCTCTGGAAACACCATATATTTT,CASSVGAVSGNTIYF
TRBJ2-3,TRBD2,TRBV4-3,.,TGCGCCAGCAGCCCCTCTGCGGGAGGGAGGGATACGCAGTATTTT,CASSPSAGGRDTQYF
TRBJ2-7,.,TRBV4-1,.,TGCGCCAGCAGCCAACCCCGGGCCCGGTCTAGCGCGTCCGAGCAGTACTTC,CASSQPRARSSASEQYF
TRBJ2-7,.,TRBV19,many,TGTGCCAGTAGCCCGGCAGGGTGGGACTACGAGCAGTACTTC,CASSPAGWDYEQYF
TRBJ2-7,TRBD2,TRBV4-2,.,TGTGCCAGCAGCCAGGGACTAGCGGACTCCTACGAGCAGTACTTC,CASSQGLADSYEQYF
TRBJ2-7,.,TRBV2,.,TGTGCCAGCAGTGAACTGAGAGGCTACGAGCAGTACTTC,CASSELRGYEQYF
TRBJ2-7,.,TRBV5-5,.,TGTGCCAGCAGCTCCCAGGCGGGGCAGGGCATTTACGAGCAGTACTTC,CASSSQAGQGIYEQYF
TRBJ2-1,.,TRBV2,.,TGTGCCAGCAGTAGCAACCGCGGCAATGAGCAGTTCTTC,CASSSNRGNEQFF
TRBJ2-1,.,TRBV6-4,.,TGTGCCAGCAGTGACGAAGGTAGCAGTAATGAGCAGTTCTTC,CASSDEGSSNEQFF
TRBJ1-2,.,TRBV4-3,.,TGCGCCAGCAGCCAAGATGTTCCGGCTTTCTATGGCTACACCTTC,CASSQDVPAFYGYTF
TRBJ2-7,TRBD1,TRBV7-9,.,TGTGCCAGCAGCACTGGGGACAGATTCGGCCACGAGCAGTACTTC,CASSTGDRFGHEQYF
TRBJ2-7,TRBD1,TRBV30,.,TGTGCCTGGAGATTGGTAGGGGGCGGTTACGAGCAGTACTTC,CAWRLVGGGYEQYF
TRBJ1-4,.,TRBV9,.,TGTGCCAGCAGCGTAGTAGCAAAGGATGGGGAAAAACTGTTTTTT,CASSVVAKDGEKLFF
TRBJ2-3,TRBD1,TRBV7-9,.,TGTGCCAGCAGCTTGGGCAGGGGGCTCACAGATACGCAGTATTTT,CASSLGRGLTDTQYF
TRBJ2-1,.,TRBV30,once,TGTGCCTGGGGGTTTTATAGCTACAATGAGCAGTTCTTC,CAWGFYSYNEQFF
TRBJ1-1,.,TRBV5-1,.,TGCGCCAGCAGCCCGACGGGCATGAACACTGAAGCTTTCTTT,CASSPTGMNTEAFF
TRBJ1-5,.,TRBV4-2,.,TGTGCCAGCAGCTTGGACAGTAACAATCAGCCCCAGCATTTT,CASSLDSNNQPQHF
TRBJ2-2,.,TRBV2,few,TGTGCCAGCACTCCGGGATCAATTTCCGGGGAGCTGTTTTTT,CASTPGSISGELFF
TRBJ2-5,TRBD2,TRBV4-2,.,TGTGCCAGCAGCCAACTGGGGGGGAGGGCCCCAGAGACCCAGTACTTC,CASSQLGGRAPETQYF
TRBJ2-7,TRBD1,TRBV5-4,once,TGTGCCAGCAGCGGATATGGACAGGGTTATGACGAGCAGTACTTC,CASSGYGQGYDEQYF
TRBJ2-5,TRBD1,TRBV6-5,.,TGTGCCAGCACCCAGGGGGCAGGGGGGTTCGAGACCCAGTACTTC,CASTQGAGGFETQYF
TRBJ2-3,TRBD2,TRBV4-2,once,TGTGCCAGCAGCCAGGTTCCACTAGCGGGAGAAACAGATACGCAGTATTTT,CASSQVPLAGETDTQYF
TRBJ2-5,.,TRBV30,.,TGTGCCTCTAACAGGGTTAACCAAGAGACCCAGTACTTC,CASNRVNQETQYF
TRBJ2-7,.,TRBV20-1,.,TGCAGTGCTACGAACGAGCAGTACTTC,CSATNEQYF
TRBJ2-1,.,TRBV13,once,TGTGCCAGCAGCCGAAATCCCAATGAGCAGTTCTTC,CASSRNPNEQFF
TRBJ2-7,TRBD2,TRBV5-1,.,TGCGCCAGCAGCTTGGAAACTAGCGGGAGAAGTCAGCAGTACTTC,CASSLETSGRSQQYF
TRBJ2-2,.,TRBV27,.,TGTGCCAGCAGGCTTACAGGGACCGGGGAGCTGTTTTTT,CASRLTGTGELFF
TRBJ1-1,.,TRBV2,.,TGTGCCAGCAGTGAGACTGAGAAGCGGCTGAACACTGAAGCTTTCTTT,CASSETEKRLNTEAFF
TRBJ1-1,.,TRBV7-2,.,TGTGCCAGCAGCTTAGTTGGCGGGGGCCCTGAAGCTTTCTTT,CASSLVGGGPEAFF
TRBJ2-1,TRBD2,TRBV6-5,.,TGTGCCAGCAGGGAACCTGGACTAGGATACAATGAGCAGTTCTTC,CASREPGLGYNEQFF
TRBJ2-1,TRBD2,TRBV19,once,TGTGCCAGTAGTATTAATCTGCGTGGCGGGGGCTCCTACAATGAGCAGTTCTTC,CASSINLRGGGSYNEQFF